The present TCR beta chain was sequenced within a study of T cells in Graves' hyperthyroidism and ophthalmopathy. RNA transcripts were the template for amplifying TCR beta CDR3 regions. The study used the HTBI primer set for a first-round RT-PCR of the TCR CDR3. TCRdb recomputed calls from the multiplex PCR reads with MiXCR, one row per CDR3 protein. The repertoire holds approximately 620,000 distinct CDR3 sequences, with roughly a sixth as singletons. Only a few counts were recorded for this clonotype. V dropped 2 bases and J dropped 7; count of bases not matched to a gene: 10. Germline V gene data show CDR1 as MNHEY and CDR2 as SMNVEV (reference sequence). The CDR3 is 16 amino acids. 9 to 10 ml fresh peripheral blood yielded the PBMCs.

The sequence was obtained from a woman in her thirties or forties with Graves' ophthalmopathy. The sample taken for sequencing was blood. The chain uses TRBV27 and TRBJ2-1; 8 nucleotides line up with TRBD2. The CDR3 DNA sequence: TGTGCCAGCAGTTTAGGGGGCGGGGGGCGGTGGAATGAGCAGTTCTTC. As protein: CASSLGGGGRWNEQFF.